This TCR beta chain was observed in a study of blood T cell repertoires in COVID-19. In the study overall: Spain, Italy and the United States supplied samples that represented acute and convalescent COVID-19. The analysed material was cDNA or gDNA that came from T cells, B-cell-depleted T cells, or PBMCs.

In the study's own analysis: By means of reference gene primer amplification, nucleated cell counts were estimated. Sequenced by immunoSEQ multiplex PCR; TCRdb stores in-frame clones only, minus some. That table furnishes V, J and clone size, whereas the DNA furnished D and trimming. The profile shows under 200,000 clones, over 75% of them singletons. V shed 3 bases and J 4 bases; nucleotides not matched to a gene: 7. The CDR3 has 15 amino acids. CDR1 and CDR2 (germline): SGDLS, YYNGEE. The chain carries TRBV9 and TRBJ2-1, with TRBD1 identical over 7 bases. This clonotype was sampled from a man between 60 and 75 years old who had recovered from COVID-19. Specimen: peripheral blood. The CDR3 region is CASSETGVGYNEQFF. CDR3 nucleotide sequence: TGTGCCAGCAGCGAAACAGGGGTAGGGTACAATGAGCAGTTCTTC.